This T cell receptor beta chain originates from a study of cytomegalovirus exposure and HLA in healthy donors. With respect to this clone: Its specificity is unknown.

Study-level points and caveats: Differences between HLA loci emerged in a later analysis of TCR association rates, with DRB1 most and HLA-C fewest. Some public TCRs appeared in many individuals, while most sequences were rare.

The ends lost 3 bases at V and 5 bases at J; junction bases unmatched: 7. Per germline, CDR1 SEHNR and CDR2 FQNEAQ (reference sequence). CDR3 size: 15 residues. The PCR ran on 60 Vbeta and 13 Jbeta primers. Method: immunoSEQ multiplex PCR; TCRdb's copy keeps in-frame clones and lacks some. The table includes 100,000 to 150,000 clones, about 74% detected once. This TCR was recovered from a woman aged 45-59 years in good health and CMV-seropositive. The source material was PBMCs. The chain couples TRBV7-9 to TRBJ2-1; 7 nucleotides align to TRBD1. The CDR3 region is CASSFSGQGDNEQFF. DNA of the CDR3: TGTGCCAGCAGCTTCTCAGGGCAGGGGGACAATGAGCAGTTCTTC.